This TCR beta chain comes out of a study of T cell responses to AZD1222 COVID-19 vaccine (dated by TCRdb to the early 2020s). Background on the whole study: AZD1222 recipients whose second dose came at about 4 weeks and those whose second dose came at about 12 weeks were combined into one group, since spike-specific TCR depth and breadth did not differ between the two schedules. A total of 230 to 250 trial participants underwent TCR sequencing, of whom about 210 received two doses of AZD1222 and about 26 received two doses of the MenACWY control vaccine. Enrollment into the trials was organized by age into subgroups of 18-55, 56-69 and 70-plus years, and those subgroups contained 148, 28 and 57 TCR-sequenced participants, respectively. The full study reports these points: In the small 56-69-year group, the increase in depth fell short of significance, most likely because of low power. After two AZD1222 doses, both the breadth and the depth of spike-specific TCRs were significantly higher than at day 0 and than in MenACWY recipients. Participants were mostly white British, with more females than males. The authors suggested clonal diversity may have been underestimated. Conclusions about previously exposed vaccinees are limited because only six or seven AZD1222 recipients were SARS-CoV-2 seropositive at baseline. Reportedly, close to half of the unique spike-specific TCRs recognized epitopes lying outside the regions that are mutated in the B.1.351 and B.1.1.7 variants. The vaccine-associated CD4 TCRs covered the entire spike protein, and the dominant responses fell in regions 160-218 and 743-854. No day 14 peak-response samples were available, so repertoires were characterized only after the peak T cell response.

The CDR3 regions of human TCRbeta chains were analyzed by immunosequencing. Under the source paper's analysis protocol: Repertoire TCRs were matched against a reference library of SARS-CoV-2-specific TCRs generated with the MIRA antigen-specificity platform. Breadth was defined as the fraction of unique TCRs that were SARS-CoV-2-associated. Depth was defined as the fraction of total T cells that were SARS-CoV-2-associated. Using the MIRA data, each spike-specific TCR was mapped to the spike region that the TCR reacts to and placed in a CD4 or CD8 class. Log10-transformed breadth and depth values were compared by one-way ANOVA with Sidak's multiple comparisons tests. The table comes from immuneACCESS by way of TCRdb, which keeps in-frame sequences with V and J called. Part of the clones is missing from these tables; in studies checked, under half for an unresolved V gene and the rest for unknown reasons. That table gives V, J and clone size, and the DNA gave D and trimming. The sample table records 150,000 to 200,000 clones; about 93% of these occur just once. About 0.6% of the sample belongs to the ten largest clones.

As regards this clone: What antigen it recognizes has not been identified. Base quality data are lacking; no much larger clone is found one base away.

In light of the paper, this sample's time point label describes: baseline before first vaccination. The vaccinee samples were drawn from two UK trials, COV001 and COV002, one of which was a single-blind randomized controlled phase 2/3 trial testing AZD1222 (ChAdOx1 nCoV-19) in healthy adults. Trial participant PBMC samples were collected at day 0 and day 28 after the second dose for TCRbeta chain sequencing. Via the germline V gene (reference sequence), CDR1 is DFQATT and CDR2 SNEGSKA. Measured from the cysteine to the phenylalanine, the CDR3 is 15 residues long. The read is trimmed to its CDR3 DNA, 45 bases read in frame from base 1. V is trimmed back by 3 bases and J by 4 bases, and the junction contains 5 bases that no gene match accounts for.

This receptor was taken from an adult in good health. The chain is assembled from TRBV20-1 and TRBJ2-3, and 12 bases in between align with TRBD2. The sequenced sample was peripheral blood, obtained on day 0 of AZD1222 vaccination. The nucleotide sequence reads TGCAGTGCTAGTGCTAGCGGGAGGGCCCCAGATACGCAGTATTTT. This codes for CSASASGRAPDTQYF.